Included here is one T cell receptor beta chain sequence, with context. This sample is drawn from a study of blood T cell repertoires in COVID-19. Overall study: Collection of acute and convalescent COVID-19 samples took place in the United States, Italy and Spain.

V shed 5 bases and J 8 bases; nucleotides not matched to a gene: 5. The CDR3 runs to 13 residues. Germline V gene sequence: CDR1 MDHEN, CDR2 SYDVKM. Original handling: Amplified reference gene primers provided the basis for estimating nucleated cell counts. Data came from immunoSEQ multiplex PCR; TCRdb stores just in-frame clones and leaves some out. That table gives V, J and clone size, and the DNA gave D and trimming. Of some 260,000 clones listed, 88% are singletons. The chain has TRBV28 and TRBJ2-2, with TRBD1 matching over 7 bases. The specimen was peripheral blood. This TCR was recovered from a woman aged 40 to 50 who had recovered from COVID-19. The CDR3 region is CASSQRGPGELFF. CDR3 in DNA: TGTGCCAGCAGTCAAAGGGGGCCGGGGGAGCTGTTTTTT.